The 3 T cell receptor beta chains in this list originate from one sample, sequenced in a study of a mutant IDH1 vaccine in newly diagnosed glioma. These receptors are not linked to any known antigen. The table came from immunoSEQ multiplex PCR; TCRdb's copy has only in-frame clones and leaves some out. The sample gives 100,000 to 150,000 clones, roughly 75% of which show up once; under 5.5% is in the top ten. Time point denoted: week 11, during vaccination. It was 300 ug of mutant IDH1 20-mer peptide that made up each vaccine dose, given with topical imiquimod. The sequencing here drew on PBMCs, taken from a glioma patient whose treatment included an IDH1 peptide vaccine. These receptors were obtained from a man aged 40-50 years with glioma.

This clone was recorded only once. The chain has TRBV7-2 and TRBJ1-1; TRBD1 matches at 8 bases. CDR1 is SGHTA and CDR2 is FQGNSA in the germline V gene. The CDR3 sequence is 14 residues long. J lost 4 bases, V lost 6 bases, and 7 bases had no gene match. This chain's CDR3 is CASSLDRAGTEAFF. The CDR3 DNA follows: TGTGCCAGCAGTTTGGACAGGGCGGGCACTGAAGCTTTCTTT.

V gene TRBV6-1 combines with J gene TRBJ2-7; no clear D gene. Germline CDR1 reads MNHNS; CDR2 reads SASEGT. CDR3 size: 11 residues. Trimming took off 3 bases at V and 5 bases at J, with 5 bases between the two ends. The CDR3 is CASSETNEQYF. The CDR3 nucleotides are TGTGCCAGCAGTGAGACGAACGAGCAGTACTTC.

This chain uses TRBV25-1 with TRBJ2-3; possibly TRBD2 for D (6 bases). Germline V lookup: CDR1 MGHDK, CDR2 SYGVNS. The germline V and J ends were trimmed by 1 base and 6 bases, with 14 bases remaining between them. The CDR3 is 15 residues long. CDR3 coding DNA: TGTGCCAGCAGTGAATGGGTGGGAGGTATGGATACGCAGTATTTT. Its protein product is CASSEWVGGMDTQYF.